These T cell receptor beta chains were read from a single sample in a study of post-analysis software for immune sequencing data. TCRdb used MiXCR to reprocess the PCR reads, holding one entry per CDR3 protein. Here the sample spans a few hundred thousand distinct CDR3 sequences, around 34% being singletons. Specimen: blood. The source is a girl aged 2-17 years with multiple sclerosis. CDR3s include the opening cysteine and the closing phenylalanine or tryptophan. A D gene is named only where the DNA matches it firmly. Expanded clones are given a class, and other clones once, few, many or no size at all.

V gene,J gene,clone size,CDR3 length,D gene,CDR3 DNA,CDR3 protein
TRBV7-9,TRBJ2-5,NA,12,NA,TGTGCCAGCATCAGAGACCAAGAGACCCAGTACTTC,CASIRDQETQYF
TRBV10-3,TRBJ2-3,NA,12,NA,TGTGCTCATCGGGGAGGCACAGATACGCAGTATTTT,CAHRGGTDTQYF
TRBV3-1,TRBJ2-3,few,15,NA,TGTGCCAGCAGCCAAGGGCGGGTAGACACAGATACGCAGTATTTT,CASSQGRVDTDTQYF
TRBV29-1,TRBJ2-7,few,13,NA,TGCAGCGTGCGGCGGCAGGGTCCGAACGAGCAGTACTTC,CSVRRQGPNEQYF
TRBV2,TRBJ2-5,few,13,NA,TGTGCCAGCTGGGGAGCTGTCCAAGAGACCCAGTACTTC,CASWGAVQETQYF
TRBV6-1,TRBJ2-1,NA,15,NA,TGTGCCGCTCAAGTCGGGGCAGGGTGGTACAATGAGCAGTTCTTC,CAAQVGAGWYNEQFF
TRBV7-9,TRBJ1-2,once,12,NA,TGTGCCGGCAGCTTGGAACTCTATGGCTACACCTTC,CAGSLELYGYTF
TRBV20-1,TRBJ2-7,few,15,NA,TGCAGTGCTAGCGAAGGGCGATTGAGCTCCTACGAGCAGTACTTC,CSASEGRLSSYEQYF
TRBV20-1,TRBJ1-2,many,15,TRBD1,TGCAGTGCTAGAGGGGACAGGGATTCTAACTATGGCTACACCTTC,CSARGDRDSNYGYTF
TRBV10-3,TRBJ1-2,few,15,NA,TGTGCCATCAGTGAGAGGCCCGGGACCTTCTACGGGTACACCTTC,CAISERPGTFYGYTF
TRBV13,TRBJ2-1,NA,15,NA,TGTGCCAGCAGCGTCCACAGGGAGAGGATTGATGAGCGGTTCTTC,CASSVHRERIDERFF
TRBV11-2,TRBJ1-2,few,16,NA,TGTGCCAGCAGCTCCGCCCCCCGGGGCTCCAGGGGTGGCTACACCTTC,CASSSAPRGSRGGYTF
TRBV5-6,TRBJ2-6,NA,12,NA,TGTGCCAGCAGGTGGGGGGCCAACGCCCTGACTTTC,CASRWGANALTF
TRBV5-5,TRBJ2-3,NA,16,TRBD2,TGTGCCAGCAGCTTGGTTAGCGGGGGGGCCTCAGATACGCAGTATTTT,CASSLVSGGASDTQYF
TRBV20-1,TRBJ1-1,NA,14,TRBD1,TGCAGTGCGGTTCGGACAGGGGAGAGGACTGAAGCTTTCTTT,CSAVRTGERTEAFF
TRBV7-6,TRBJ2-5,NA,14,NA,TGTGCCAACAGCTTATCGGCGGGCCAAGAGACCCAGTACTTC,CANSLSAGQETQYF